This T cell receptor beta chain comes out of a study of T-cell memory formation after mild COVID-19. Study in general: The TCR clusters were mostly specific to one donor.

TCRdb redid the calling of the 5' RACE reads with MiXCR, one entry per CDR3 protein. The table has 350,000 to 400,000 distinct CDR3 sequences, 14% seen once. Study-level findings and limits: Pre-infection memory harbored some responding clones, suggesting cross-reactive memory joined.

Remarks on this clonotype: What it binds is unknown.

CDR1 is SGHNT, CDR2 YYREEE, per germline (reference sequence). The CDR3 loop spans 15 amino acids. After removal of 4 bases from V and 6 bases from J, the junction contained 8 bases not matched to a gene. The sequencing sample was made of PBMCs or a T cell subset sorted from them (not recorded which). V and J are TRBV5-4 and TRBJ2-1, with TRBD2 matching over 9 bases. This sequence originates from a man younger than 35 who had mild COVID-19 (a few samples of this study predate the infection). Cell type and time point are not known. The CDR3 region is CASSGGPSGANEQFF. CDR3 bases: TGTGCCAGCAGCGGGGGGCCTAGCGGGGCCAATGAGCAGTTCTTC.